This T cell receptor beta chain was obtained from a study of shared clonotypes between healthy human individuals. Every one of the donors was a Caucasian adult that lived in Nashville, Tennessee. Trimming left V 0 bases short and J 10 bases short, with 6 bases between. The CDR3 covers 11 residues. The germline gives CDR1 SEHNR, CDR2 FQNEAQ (reference sequence). On this clone itself: A far larger clone differs by one base, so this is likely a read error.

The data were produced by immunoSEQ multiplex PCR, yet TCRdb's version contains in-frame clones alone and is incomplete. The repertoire has some 490,000 clones, approximately 84% of them found once; the top ten carry about 12%. The chain couples TRBV7-9 to TRBJ1-1; D is uncertain. This TCR was sampled from a woman aged 40 to 55 in good health. Some clones in this sample may be carry-over from other donors' samples. What was sequenced was PBMCs. The DNA for the CDR3 is TGTGCCAGCAGCTTAGCGGTGGCAGCTTTCTTT. Amino acids: CASSLAVAAFF. Full variable domain (rest looked up from reference TRBV7-9 and TRBJ1-1): DTGVSQNPRHKITKRGQNVTFRCDPISEHNRLYWYRQTLGQGPEFLTYFQNEAQLEKSRLLSDRFSAERPKGSFSTLEIQRTEQGDSAMYLCASSLAVAAFFGQGTRLTVV.